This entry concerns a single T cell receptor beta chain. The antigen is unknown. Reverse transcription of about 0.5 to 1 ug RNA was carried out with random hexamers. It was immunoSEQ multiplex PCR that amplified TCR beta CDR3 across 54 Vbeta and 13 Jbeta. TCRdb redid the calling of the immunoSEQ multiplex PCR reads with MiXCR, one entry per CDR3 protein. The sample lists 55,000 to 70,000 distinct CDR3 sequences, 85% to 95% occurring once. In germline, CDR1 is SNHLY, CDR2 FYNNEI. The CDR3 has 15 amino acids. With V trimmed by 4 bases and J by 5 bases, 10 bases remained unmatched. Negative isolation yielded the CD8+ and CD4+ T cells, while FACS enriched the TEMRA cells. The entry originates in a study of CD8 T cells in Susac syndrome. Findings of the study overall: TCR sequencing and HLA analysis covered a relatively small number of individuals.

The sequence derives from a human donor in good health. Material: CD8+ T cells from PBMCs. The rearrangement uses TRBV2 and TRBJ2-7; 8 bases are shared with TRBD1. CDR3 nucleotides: TGTGCCAGCAGTGGGGCGAGGACAGGGATCCACGAGCAGTACTTC. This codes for CASSGARTGIHEQYF.